Listed below are T cell receptor beta chains from one sample, sequenced in a study of T cells in Graves' hyperthyroidism and ophthalmopathy. TCRdb redid the calling of the multiplex PCR reads with MiXCR, one entry per CDR3 protein. The sample includes about 480,000 distinct CDR3 sequences, roughly 22% of them seen just once. Sequenced: blood. The receptors here all came from a woman aged 70-85 years with Graves' ophthalmopathy. Both conserved end residues are part of each CDR3. A D gene is named only where the DNA matches it firmly. Size tells how often a clone was seen (once, few, many) or the class of an expanded clone, and some rows leave it out.

D gene	V gene	clone size	J gene	CDR3 protein	CDR3 DNA
-	TRBV7-3	few	TRBJ2-2	CASSLTGSPTGELFF	TGTGCCAGCAGCTTAACCGGGAGCCCCACCGGGGAGCTGTTTTTT
-	TRBV28	-	TRBJ1-1	CASSLVQRKAFF	TGTGCCAGCAGTTTAGTGCAGAGGAAGGCTTTCTTT
-	TRBV9	-	TRBJ2-1	CASSVRDTSYNEQFF	TGTGCCAGCAGCGTCCGGGACACCTCCTACAATGAGCAGTTCTTC
-	TRBV28	many	TRBJ1-4	CAVYGNEKLFF	TGTGCCGTGTACGGTAATGAAAAACTGTTTTTT
-	TRBV6-5	-	TRBJ2-7	CASSYSRRYSYEQYF	TGTGCCAGCAGTTACTCCCGGCGGTACTCCTACGAGCAGTACTTC
-	TRBV12-3/TRBV12-4	many	TRBJ2-1	CASTLGGSRYNEQFF	TGTGCCAGCACTTTAGGGGGGTCCAGGTACAATGAGCAGTTCTTC
-	TRBV24-1	many	TRBJ1-2	CATSDLAGARGYTF	TGTGCCACCAGTGATTTGGCAGGGGCGAGGGGCTACACCTTC
-	TRBV5-1	few	TRBJ2-7	CASSEASFSYEQYF	TGCGCCAGCAGCGAAGCGAGCTTCTCCTACGAGCAGTACTTC
-	TRBV11-1	-	TRBJ2-7	CASSQTFYEQYF	TGTGCCAGCAGCCAGACCTTCTACGAGCAGTACTTC
TRBD1	TRBV2	many	TRBJ2-5	CASSDGQGRTETQYF	TGTGCCAGCAGTGATGGACAGGGTAGGACGGAGACCCAGTACTTC
TRBD1	TRBV12-5	many	TRBJ2-1	CASGQDRIAYNEQFF	TGTGCTAGTGGCCAGGACAGGATAGCCTACAATGAGCAGTTCTTC
TRBD1	TRBV27	few	TRBJ2-1	CASSLWTGGASYNEQFF	TGTGCCAGCAGTTTATGGACAGGGGGCGCGAGCTACAATGAGCAGTTCTTC
-	TRBV5-6	-	TRBJ1-4	CASSPRARDNEKLFF	TGTGCCAGCAGCCCCAGGGCGCGTGATAATGAAAAACTGTTTTTT
-	TRBV7-9	many	TRBJ2-3	CASSFYTDTQYF	TGTGCCAGCAGCTTTTATACAGATACGCAGTATTTT
-	TRBV7-9	-	TRBJ2-1	CASSPPGISSYNEQFF	TGTGCCAGCAGCCCCCCCGGTATTAGCTCCTACAATGAGCAGTTCTTC
-	TRBV10-2	few	TRBJ2-7	CASREGHQTYEQYF	TGCGCCAGCAGAGAGGGACACCAGACCTACGAGCAGTACTTC
-	TRBV20-1	-	TRBJ2-1	CSRGQAVGASSYNEQFF	TGCAGCCGCGGGCAAGCGGTGGGGGCTAGCTCCTACAATGAGCAGTTCTTC
TRBD2	TRBV12-3/TRBV12-4	many	TRBJ2-2	CASSLGTSGNTGELFF	TGTGCCAGCAGTCTAGGGACTAGCGGGAACACCGGGGAGCTGTTTTTT
-	TRBV29-1	-	TRBJ2-2	CSVGSGSNTGELFF	TGCAGCGTTGGTTCTGGGTCGAACACCGGGGAGCTGTTTTTT
TRBD2	TRBV7-2	many	TRBJ2-7	CASSLMLAGGYEQYF	TGTGCCAGCAGCTTAATGCTAGCGGGAGGCTACGAGCAGTACTTC
TRBD2	TRBV27	-	TRBJ2-7	CASSFAGGVNYEQYF	TGTGCCAGCAGTTTCGCGGGAGGTGTAAACTACGAGCAGTACTTC
-	TRBV5-1	-	TRBJ1-6	CASSGEGRSPLHF	TGCGCCAGCAGCGGAGAAGGGAGATCACCCCTCCACTTT
-	TRBV10-3	-	TRBJ2-7	CALYYSPVPEQYF	TGTGCCCTCTACTACAGCCCCGTTCCGGAGCAGTACTTC
-	TRBV6-8	-	TRBJ1-2	CASSYTSNYGYTF	TGTGCCAGCAGCTACACCAGTAACTATGGCTACACCTTC
-	TRBV6-2/TRBV6-3	-	TRBJ2-7	CASSPRIAGPSYYEQYF	TGTGCCAGCAGCCCCCGTATCGCAGGGCCTTCTTACTACGAGCAGTACTTC
-	TRBV5-1	few	TRBJ2-7	CASSFATASYEQYF	TGCGCCAGCAGCTTCGCGACAGCCTCCTACGAGCAGTACTTC
-	TRBV11-2	few	TRBJ1-3	CASSPGHSGNTIYF	TGTGCCAGCAGCCCTGGACACTCTGGAAACACCATATATTTT
TRBD1	TRBV6-2/TRBV6-3	few	TRBJ1-1	CASSYSRRGQKRSMNTEAFF	TGTGCCAGCAGTTACTCTCGTAGGGGACAGAAACGAAGCATGAACACTGAAGCTTTCTTT
-	TRBV20-1	-	TRBJ1-1	CSARLQGRDTEAFF	TGCAGTGCTAGATTACAGGGACGGGACACTGAAGCTTTCTTT
-	TRBV6-1	many	TRBJ1-1	CASSPRVEAFF	TGTGCCAGCAGTCCCCGCGTCGAAGCTTTCTTT
-	TRBV5-1	-	TRBJ2-7	CASSLDWNTNSYEQYF	TGCGCCAGCAGCCTCGACTGGAATACTAACTCCTACGAGCAGTACTTC
-	TRBV6-1	-	TRBJ2-1	CASRSSNEQFF	TGTGCCAGCAGGAGTTCCAATGAGCAGTTCTTC
-	TRBV4-1	few	TRBJ2-3	CASSQDQGTTTQYF	TGCGCCAGCAGCCAAGATCAAGGGACGACTACGCAGTATTTT
-	TRBV11-1	-	TRBJ2-6	CASSFRVGANVLTF	TGTGCCAGCAGCTTTCGCGTAGGGGCCAACGTCCTGACTTTC
-	TRBV28	-	TRBJ1-2	CASSRGRALNYGYTF	TGTGCCAGCAGCCGGGGCAGGGCCCTTAACTATGGCTACACCTTC
-	TRBV5-1	-	TRBJ2-7	CASSLEGSGYEQYF	TGCGCCAGCAGCTTGGAGGGTAGCGGCTACGAGCAGTACTTC
TRBD1	TRBV7-2	many	TRBJ2-5	CASSSYRGETQYF	TGTGCCAGCAGCTCCTACAGGGGAGAGACCCAGTACTTC
-	TRBV3-1	many	TRBJ1-2	CASSQGAGNYGYTF	TGTGCCAGCAGCCAAGGGGCAGGGAACTATGGCTACACCTTC
-	TRBV3-1	few	TRBJ2-2	CASSQAGTNTGELFF	TGTGCCAGCAGCCAAGCGGGGACGAACACCGGGGAGCTGTTTTTT
TRBD1	TRBV30	few	TRBJ2-2	CAWTTGMHTGELFF	TGTGCCTGGACGACAGGGATGCACACCGGGGAGCTGTTTTTT
-	TRBV20-1	-	TRBJ1-2	CSARDLSASNYGYTF	TGCAGTGCTAGAGATCTGTCGGCTTCCAACTATGGCTACACCTTC
-	TRBV11-2	-	TRBJ2-1	CASSLDFGEQFF	TGTGCCAGCAGCTTAGATTTTGGTGAGCAGTTCTTC
-	TRBV19	many	TRBJ1-6	CASRFRSSYNSPLHF	TGTGCCAGTAGATTCAGGAGCTCCTATAATTCACCCCTCCACTTT
-	TRBV27	few	TRBJ2-1	CASRLLGGNEQFF	TGTGCCAGCAGACTCTTAGGGGGCAATGAGCAGTTCTTC
-	TRBV28	-	TRBJ1-2	CASSSPSGPRQYGYTF	TGTGCCAGCAGTTCCCCCAGTGGCCCAAGGCAGTATGGCTACACCTTC
TRBD2	TRBV9	few	TRBJ2-3	CASSTTSGGTDTQYF	TGTGCCAGCAGCACCACTAGCGGGGGCACAGATACGCAGTATTTT
TRBD1	TRBV20-1	-	TRBJ1-2	CSARQPDRGHHGYTF	TGCAGTGCTAGACAGCCGGACAGGGGGCATCATGGCTACACCTTC
TRBD2	TRBV12-3/TRBV12-4	-	TRBJ2-7	CASSGGNQLAGGLLEQYF	TGTGCCAGCTCGGGGGGCAACCAACTAGCGGGAGGGCTTCTCGAGCAGTACTTC
TRBD2	TRBV11-2	few	TRBJ2-7	CASSRSTSGSTWEQYF	TGTGCCAGCAGCCGGTCGACTAGCGGGAGTACCTGGGAGCAGTACTTC
TRBD2	TRBV20-1	-	TRBJ2-6	CSARISGSSGANVLTF	TGCAGTGCTAGAATTAGCGGGAGCTCTGGGGCCAACGTCCTGACTTTC
TRBD2	TRBV20-1	few	TRBJ2-1	CSASRAGGALGNEQFF	TGCAGTGCTAGTAGGGCGGGAGGGGCCCTGGGGAATGAGCAGTTCTTC